This passage covers 16 T cell receptor beta chains from one sample sequenced in a study of metastatic and nonmetastatic thyroid tumors. TCRdb re-called the PCR reads through MiXCR. The sample includes 10,000 to 15,000 clones, around 33% of them seen just once. No patient received treatment before thyroid surgery. Sequencing input: tumor tissue. These receptors all come from a male donor with papillary thyroid cancer or a benign thyroid nodule (not recorded which). Some clones in this sample may be carry-over from other donors' samples.

This clone was observed a handful of times. V and J are TRBV24-1 and TRBJ2-1, with unresolved D. Trimming removed 2 bases from V and 4 bases from J, with 8 bases in between. This CDR3 region has 14 residues. Germline CDR1 reads KGHDR; CDR2 reads SFDVKD. In DNA form, the CDR3 reads TGTGCCACCAGTGATTCCAAACTTTACAATGAGCAGTTCTTC. It codes for CATSDSKLYNEQFF.

In its sample, this clone ranks as medium-sized. The V gene is TRBV6-5, the J gene TRBJ2-7; TRBD2 aligns across 7 bases. The V gene's germline CDR1 is MNHEY and CDR2 SVGAGI. CDR3 length equals 14 residues. With 0 bases clipped from V and 7 bases from J, the junction kept 6 bases outside the gene matches. The DNA of the CDR3 is TGTGCCAGCAGTTACTCGGTTCCCGGGGGGGAGCAGTACTTC. Translated: CASSYSVPGGEQYF.

This clone appeared many times. The V and J genes are TRBV9 and TRBJ2-3, with D possibly TRBD2 on 6 matching bases. Germline V gene lookup returns CDR1 SGDLS and CDR2 YYNGEE. The CDR3 contains 16 residues. The ends were cut back, 2 bases at V and 1 base at J, with 14 bases in the middle. CDR3: CASSVTGTPGTDTQYF. The CDR3 DNA reads TGTGCCAGCAGCGTTACCGGGACTCCTGGCACAGATACGCAGTATTTT.

This clone is classed as medium-sized. The chain combines TRBV6-2 or TRBV6-3 with TRBJ2-7; 10 bases are shared with TRBD2. The CDR3 is 17 residues long. In germline, CDR1 is MNHEY, CDR2 SVGEGT. The V and J ends lost 6 bases and 6 bases, in that order; junction bases with no gene match: 17. CDR3 in DNA: TGTGCCAGCAGAAGCTCAAGCGGGAGGGCCGGGTTTCGCGAGCAGTACGTC. It is translated as CASRSSSGRAGFREQYV.

In its sample, this clone was seen many times. This chain joins TRBV30 and TRBJ2-1, with 10 bases that match TRBD2. V lost 3 bases and J lost 8; bases outside the gene matches: 7. This CDR3 spans 14 amino acids. Germline values: CDR1 GTSNPN, CDR2 SVGIG (reference sequence). This chain's CDR3 is CAWSHGSGRDEQFF. CDR3 DNA: TGTGCCTGGAGCCACGGGAGCGGGAGGGATGAGCAGTTCTTC. Full variable domain (remainder filled in from reference TRBV30 and TRBJ2-1): SQTIHQWPATLVQPVGSPLSLECTVEGTSNPNLYWYRQAAGRGLQLLFYSVGIGQISSEVPQNLSASRPQDRQFILSSKKLLLSDSGFYLCAWSHGSGRDEQFFGPGTRLTVL.

This clone is medium-sized (0.01 to 0.1%) in the sample. The V call is TRBV20-1, the J call TRBJ2-7; maybe TRBD1 (7 bases). The CDR3 runs 13 residues. V was trimmed by 6 bases and J by 5 bases, leaving 17 bases between them. The germline V gene encodes CDR1 DFQATT and CDR2 SNEGSKA (reference sequence). The CDR3 bases are TGCAGTGCGGAGGGACAGCCGCCGGACGAGCAGTACTTC. The encoded protein is CSAEGQPPDEQYF.

This clone was picked up many times. The gene calls are TRBV6-2 or TRBV6-3 and TRBJ1-6; D is ambiguous. V lost 6 bases, J lost 10 bases, and 16 bases lay in between. There are 14 residues in the CDR3. From germline, CDR1 is MNHEY and CDR2 SVGEGT. The CDR3 region is CASSPGEVSSPLHF. CDR3 in DNA: TGTGCCAGCAGCCCCGGGGAAGTCTCGTCACCCCTCCACTTT.

This clone has more than one count but fewer than ten. As DNA, the CDR3 is TGTGCCAGCAGTTCAGGGGGCTCCCAGGAGCAGTACTTC. Its protein is CASSSGGSQEQYF. The chain combines TRBV6-5 with TRBJ2-7; 8 bases fit TRBD1. This CDR3 spans 13 amino acids. The V and J ends lost 4 bases and 7 bases, in that order; junction bases with no gene match: 6. Germline CDR1 reads MNHEY; CDR2 reads SVGAGI.

This clone was picked up a small number of times. The chain links TRBV6-4 to TRBJ2-2; D possibly corresponds to TRBD1 (6 bases). This CDR3 is 15 amino acids long. CDR1 is MRHNA, CDR2 SNTAGT, per germline. With 3 bases removed from V and 6 bases from J, the gap between germline ends came to 14 bases. For the CDR3, the DNA is TGTGCCAGCAGTGAAATTACAGGGTCTGCCGGGGAGCTGTTTTTT. The encoded protein is CASSEITGSAGELFF.

The V call is TRBV6-5, the J call TRBJ2-7, with 7 bases lining up with TRBD2. This CDR3 comprises 15 residues. V was pared by 0 bases and J by 0 bases, with 2 bases of the junction left unmatched. Germline V gene sequence: CDR1 MNHEY, CDR2 SVGAGI. The CDR3 DNA sequence: TGTGCCAGCAGTTACTCGGGGGGGAGCTCCTACGAGCAGTACTTC. It yields the protein CASSYSGGSSYEQYF.

Judged by abundance, this clone is medium-sized (0.01 to 0.1%). The genes are TRBV30 and TRBJ1-5; D is perhaps TRBD1 (5 bases). From germline, CDR1 is GTSNPN and CDR2 SVGIG (reference sequence). V lost 1 base and J lost 4, with 11 bases in between. The CDR3 has 14 amino acids. The CDR3 spells CAWSDGHINQPQHF. CDR3 bases: TGTGCCTGGAGTGACGGACACATAAATCAGCCCCAGCATTTT.

This clone was recorded a few times. The chain joins TRBV4-2 to TRBJ1-2, with 8 positions matching TRBD1. The CDR3 extends over 16 amino acids. Trimming removed 0 bases from V and 2 bases from J; junction bases left unmatched: 5. Germline V gives CDR1 LGHNA, CDR2 YNFKEQ. For the CDR3, the DNA is TGTGCCAGCAGCCAAGATCTCCAGGGGGCAAACTATGGCTACACCTTC. This encodes CASSQDLQGANYGYTF.

V gene TRBV10-3 combines with J gene TRBJ2-5; no clear D gene. With 4 bases removed from V and 1 base from J, the gap between germline ends came to 10 bases. Germline CDR1 and CDR2: ENHRY and SYGVKD. This CDR3 has 14 residues. CDR3 sequence reads: CAISAADGQETQYF. The CDR3 DNA sequence: TGTGCCATCAGTGCCGCGGACGGCCAAGAGACCCAGTACTTC.

The chain carries TRBV11-1 and TRBJ2-2; unclear D gene. The CDR3 is made up of 16 amino acids. Germline V gives CDR1 SGHAT, CDR2 FQDESV (reference sequence). V lost 5 bases, J lost 4 bases, and 17 bases lay in between. CDR3 DNA sequence: TGTGCCAGCAGCCCCCAGGTCTTCTCGGGCACCGGGGAGCTGTTTTTT. Its translation is CASSPQVFSGTGELFF.

The chain has TRBV7-6 and TRBJ1-6; 10 nucleotides agree with TRBD1. The J segment lost 3 bases and the V segment lost 5 bases, leaving 4 bases of the junction unmatched. This CDR3 is 16 amino acids long. Germline CDR1 SGHVS, CDR2 FNYEAQ. CDR3 nucleotide sequence: TGTGCCAGCAGCCAACGGACAGGGGGCTATAATTCACCCCTCCACTTT. Its protein product is CASSQRTGGYNSPLHF.

This clone was detected only a few times. CDR3 DNA: TGTGCCAGTAGTATATCCCCCCGCGCAGGGGAAGGCTACACCTTC. Amino acid sequence: CASSISPRAGEGYTF. This chain connects TRBV19 to TRBJ1-2; D may be TRBD1 (6 bases). This CDR3 contains 15 residues. The ends were cut back, 2 bases at V and 8 bases at J, with 18 bases in the middle. The germline V gene has CDR1 LNHDA and CDR2 SQIVND (reference sequence).